The 24 T cell receptor beta chains reported below all come from one sample, sequenced in a study of blood T cell repertoires in COVID-19 (dated by TCRdb to 2018 to 2020). The library relied on the immunoSEQ multiplex PCR assay. Imported from immuneACCESS, the table was reduced by TCRdb to in-frame sequences with V and J called. These copies leave out some clones; in studies compared against another copy, an unresolved V gene accounts for under half, and the cause of the remainder is not known. The sample yields a few hundred thousand clones; around 90% were counted once. Approximately 1.7% of the sample goes to the ten largest clones. The sequencing sample was made of PBMCs or T cells enriched from blood (not recorded which). The receptors originated from a woman aged 45-65 years who had recovered from COVID-19.

V usage is TRBV19 and J usage is TRBJ1-1; D is ambiguous. V lost 7 bases to trimming and J lost 0 bases, with 9 bases between them. The CDR3 spans 13 residues. In germline, CDR1 is LNHDA, CDR2 SQIVND (reference sequence). The CDR3 DNA follows: TGTGCCAGTATCCATCCGGTGAACACTGAAGCTTTCTTT. Amino acid sequence: CASIHPVNTEAFF.

This chain uses TRBV18 with TRBJ1-1; the D gene is possibly TRBD1 (6 bases). Trimming stripped 2 bases from V and 7 bases from J, with 11 bases between. Germline V CDR1 and CDR2: KGHSH, LQKENI. The CDR3 is made up of 13 amino acids. CDR3 in DNA: TGTGCCAGCTCACCATCCGGGACAATTGAAGCTTTCTTT. This encodes CASSPSGTIEAFF. The full variable domain, completed using reference TRBV18 and TRBJ1-1, is NAGVMQNPRHLVRRRGQEARLRCSPMKGHSHVYWYRQLPEEGLKFMVYLQKENIIDESGMPKERFSAEFPKEGPSILRIQQVVRGDSAAYFCASSPSGTIEAFFGQGTRLTVV.

This clone showed up just once. V is TRBV3-1 (or the pseudogene TRBV3-2) and J is TRBJ2-7, with 9 positions matching TRBD1. Germline V lookup: CDR1 LGHDT, CDR2 YNNKEL (reference sequence). The V and J ends lost 1 base and 12 bases, in that order; junction bases with no gene match: 10. The CDR3 consists of 14 residues. This CDR3 reads CASSQATGGIPRYF. Here the CDR3 DNA reads TGTGCCAGCAGCCAAGCGACAGGGGGTATCCCCCGGTACTTC.

As DNA, the CDR3 is TGTGCCAGCAGCTTAGGAGGCGGGTACGAGCAGTACTTC. Its protein is CASSLGGGYEQYF. This rearrangement joins TRBV13 to TRBJ2-7, with D possibly matching TRBD2 (5 bases). From germline, CDR1 is PRHDT and CDR2 FYEKMQ (reference sequence). This CDR3 region has 13 residues. Trimming shortened V by 0 bases and J by 4 bases, and 7 bases separated the two germline ends.

The chain has TRBV19 and TRBJ1-1, with D hard to call. Germline CDR1 is LNHDA and CDR2 is SQIVND (reference sequence). The CDR3 loop spans 14 amino acids. The V and J ends lost 4 bases and 0 bases respectively, with 9 bases between them. The CDR3 is CASSRREMNTEAFF. CDR3 sequence (DNA): TGTGCCAGTAGTAGGAGGGAGATGAACACTGAAGCTTTCTTT.

The chain couples TRBV3-1 (or the pseudogene TRBV3-2) to TRBJ1-1; possible D gene TRBD1, 6 bases. The CDR3 contains 12 residues. From germline, CDR1 is LGHDT and CDR2 YNNKEL (reference sequence). V was pared by 4 bases and J by 7 bases, with 10 bases between. This CDR3 is CASSPGTFEAFF. The CDR3 region has the DNA TGTGCCAGCAGCCCCGGGACATTTGAAGCTTTCTTT.

V usage is TRBV4-2 and J usage is TRBJ2-7; TRBD2 is a possible D gene (5 bases). Trimming removed 2 bases from V and 4 bases from J, with 12 bases in between. From germline, CDR1 is LGHNA and CDR2 YNFKEQ. This CDR3 comprises 14 residues. The CDR3 is CASSQFKGAYEQYF. Here the CDR3 DNA reads TGTGCCAGCAGCCAATTTAAGGGAGCGTACGAGCAGTACTTC.

The rearrangement uses TRBV10-1 and TRBJ2-3; 12 bases match TRBD2. The germline V gene has CDR1 WNHNN and CDR2 SYGVQD (reference sequence). V lost 6 bases, J lost 0 bases, and 10 bases stayed unmatched. This CDR3 comprises 18 residues. The CDR3 loop reads CASRRTSGISSSTDTQYF. CDR3 nucleotide sequence: TGCGCCAGCAGAAGGACTAGCGGGATATCCTCTAGCACAGATACGCAGTATTTT.

V and J are TRBV4-2 and TRBJ1-4, with 11 bases identical to TRBD1. V lost 0 bases and J lost 6; bases outside the gene matches: 0. Germline loops: CDR1 LGHNA, CDR2 YNFKEQ. This CDR3 contains 15 residues. CDR3 nucleotide sequence: TGTGCCAGCAGCCAAGAGGGACAGGGGGATGAAAAACTGTTTTTT. Translated, it gives CASSQEGQGDEKLFF.

This chain links TRBV6-6 with TRBJ1-2, with 9 positions matching TRBD1. The germline gives CDR1 MNHNY, CDR2 SVGAGI (reference sequence). CDR3 length: 15 amino acids. V dropped 6 bases and J dropped 4; count of bases not matched to a gene: 9. CDR3 in DNA: TGTGCCAGCAGGAGCGAAGGACAGGGGCGCTATGGCTACACCTTC. This codes for CASRSEGQGRYGYTF.

The chain uses TRBV28 and TRBJ1-2, with TRBD1 matching 10 bases. Germline V gene sequence: CDR1 MDHEN, CDR2 SYDVKM. Trimming removed 4 bases from V and 2 bases from J; junction bases left unmatched: 4. This CDR3 has 15 amino acids. In DNA, the CDR3 is TGTGCCAGCAGTTCCCCGGGACAGGGGAACTATGGCTACACCTTC. Protein sequence: CASSSPGQGNYGYTF.

The chain is built from TRBV27 and TRBJ2-2, with a weak D call TRBD2 (6 bases). CDR3 length: 13 residues. The germline V gene has CDR1 MNHEY and CDR2 SMNVEV (reference sequence). The V and J ends lost 5 bases and 13 bases respectively, with 17 bases between them. In nucleotides, the CDR3 is TGTGCCAGCAGTGGGAGGCTGAGCACTTCGCTGTTTTTT. Amino acid sequence: CASSGRLSTSLFF.

DNA of the CDR3: TGTGCCAGCAAATACCTGCTAGCGGGGGGCTACGAGCAGTACTTC. Its translation: CASKYLLAGGYEQYF. The chain employs TRBV28 and TRBJ2-7; 11 positions match TRBD2. The germline V gene has CDR1 MDHEN and CDR2 SYDVKM. With V trimmed by 7 bases and J by 3 bases, 8 bases remained unmatched. CDR3 length equals 15 residues.

The V gene is TRBV12-3 or TRBV12-4, the J gene TRBJ1-1, with a possible D match to TRBD1 (6 bases). This CDR3 has 13 residues. V was pared by 7 bases and J by 3 bases, with 12 bases between. CDR3 bases: TGTGCCAGCACCCGAACAGGGTACACTGAAGCTTTCTTT. It yields the protein CASTRTGYTEAFF.

The V gene is TRBV12-3 or TRBV12-4, the J gene TRBJ2-7; D unresolved. This CDR3 has 13 residues. Trimming removed 2 bases from V and 1 base from J, with 6 bases in between. CDR3 sequence reads: CASSLQVSYEQYF. CDR3 nucleotides: TGTGCCAGCAGTTTACAGGTATCCTACGAGCAGTACTTC.

This chain uses TRBV4-3 with TRBJ2-7; TRBD2 matches 7 bases. CDR1 is LGHNA, CDR2 YSLEER, per germline. J was trimmed by 0 bases and V by 0 bases; bases with no gene match: 8. This CDR3 comprises 17 residues. The CDR3: CASSQDLLTSRSYEQYF. The CDR3 bases are TGCGCCAGCAGCCAAGACCTCCTGACTAGCCGCTCCTACGAGCAGTACTTC.

The chain has TRBV28 and TRBJ2-2; no clear D gene. V lost 2 bases and J lost 5, with 12 bases in between. Germline values: CDR1 MDHEN, CDR2 SYDVKM. The CDR3 runs to 15 residues. The DNA of the CDR3 is TGTGCCAGCAGTTTACTCCCAGGCCTTACCGGGGAGCTGTTTTTT. Its translation: CASSLLPGLTGELFF.

This clone was counted only a few times. This rearrangement joins TRBV28 to TRBJ2-7; possible D gene TRBD1, 6 bases. There are 16 residues in the CDR3. CDR1 and CDR2 (germline): MDHEN, SYDVKM. V was shortened by 4 bases and J by 3 bases, with 19 bases between the two germline ends. CDR3 DNA: TGTGCCAGCAGTTACGCCACAAGGGACACCCACTACGAGCAGTACTTC. Its protein is CASSYATRDTHYEQYF. Full variable domain (remainder filled in from reference TRBV28 and TRBJ2-7): DVKVTQSSRYLVKRTGEKVFLECVQDMDHENMFWYRQDPGLGLRLIYFSYDVKMKEKGDIPEGYSVSREKKERFSLILESASTNQTSMYLCASSYATRDTHYEQYFGPGTRLTVT.

This clone was detected only a few times. The chain combines TRBV19 with TRBJ2-7; TRBD2 might be the D (6 bases). CDR3 length: 14 amino acids. The germline V gene has CDR1 LNHDA and CDR2 SQIVND (reference sequence). Trimming removed 3 bases from V and 5 bases from J, with 14 bases in between. In nucleotides, the CDR3 is TGTGCCAGTAGTATGGAGGGGTCGTCCCACGAGCAGTACTTC. Amino acids: CASSMEGSSHEQYF.

The chain couples TRBV29-1 to TRBJ1-4; 8 nucleotides match TRBD1. Trimming removed 0 bases from V and 7 bases from J; junction bases left unmatched: 10. The CDR3 sequence is 16 residues long. Looked up from germline, CDR1 is SQVTM and CDR2 is ANQGSEA. CDR3 DNA sequence: TGCAGCGTTGAAGATCGGTGGACAGGGAAGGGTGAAAAACTGTTTTTT. Residues: CSVEDRWTGKGEKLFF.

The V and J genes are TRBV3-1 (or the pseudogene TRBV3-2) and TRBJ1-1, with 7 bases identical to TRBD1. The CDR3 loop spans 16 amino acids. Looked up from germline, CDR1 is LGHDT and CDR2 is YNNKEL (reference sequence). V shed 2 bases, J shed 1 base, and the junction held 7 bases outside the gene matches. CDR3 coding DNA: TGTGCCAGCAGCCAAACAACAGGGGTAGGGAACACTGAAGCTTTCTTT. Translation gives CASSQTTGVGNTEAFF.

This chain links TRBV19 with TRBJ2-3; 12 bases align to TRBD1. Looked up from germline, CDR1 is LNHDA and CDR2 is SQIVND (reference sequence). V gave up 7 bases and J gave up 2 bases; unmatched junction bases: 13. The length of the CDR3 is 18 residues. The CDR3 loop reads CASKGQGAFRVNTDTQYF. For the CDR3, the DNA is TGTGCCAGTAAGGGACAGGGGGCCTTCCGTGTTAACACAGATACGCAGTATTTT.

This clone was detected only once. The chain employs TRBV30 and TRBJ1-1, with D perhaps matching TRBD1 (5 bases). The ends were cut back, 2 bases at V and 8 bases at J, with 6 bases in the middle. The CDR3 has 10 residues. Germline loops: CDR1 GTSNPN, CDR2 SVGIG (reference sequence). The CDR3 coding sequence is TGTGCCTGGAGTAGACAGGAAGCTTTCTTT. Its translation is CAWSRQEAFF.

V gene TRBV2 combines with J gene TRBJ1-4; no firm D call. Germline V gene lookup returns CDR1 SNHLY and CDR2 FYNNEI. The CDR3 is 14 residues long. Trimming took 7 bases from V and 1 from J, leaving 10 bases between them. CDR3 protein: CASKLGRTNEKLFF. CDR3 nucleotides: TGTGCCAGCAAGTTGGGGAGAACTAATGAAAAACTGTTTTTT.